The rows below give T cell receptor beta chains drawn from one sample of a study of cytotoxic CD8 clonotypes in ibrutinib-treated CLL. Data came from immunoSEQ multiplex PCR; TCRdb stores just in-frame clones and leaves some out. The sample comprises 250,000 or so clones, about three quarters of which are singletons, and 15% rests with the top ten. The sample in question was PBMCs, obtained after 24 months of ibrutinib treatment. The origin of the receptors is a human donor with chronic lymphocytic leukemia. Each CDR3 is given with its conserved first and last residue.

v_call cdr3_aa
TRBV9 CASSVATGYDYEQYF
TRBV18 CASSLGTGSNQPQHF
TRBV6-5 CASSLQVPYEQYF
TRBV10-1 CASSEGPQEAFF
TRBV27 CASSPQSSINYEQYF
TRBV9 CASSVAGGGTLYNEQFF
TRBV6-5 CASSYSRSAYEQYF
TRBV5-8 CASSSQKYGINQPQHF
TRBV11-2 CASSFQPGSSEAFF
TRBV7-6 CATTPGLRDYQETQYF
TRBV6-5 CASTRGREYF
TRBV18 CASSAPGLAEYNEQFF
TRBV30 CAWSVANTEAFF
TRBV28 CASSLPRRRGPQETQYF
TRBV5-6 CASSYRDFNEKLFF
TRBV28 CASRYSNQPQHF
TRBV4-2 CASSQGEAGLQETQYF
TRBV7-2 CASSKLAVSYEQYF
TRBV2 CASSAPRTGLHYF
TRBV5-6 CASSLELVAAEQFF
TRBV2 CASRLDRENTGELFF
TRBV5-1 CASSLGRGAEASYEQYF
TRBV13 CASSYRQGAGNTIYF
TRBV28 CASSLSLAAHYEQYF
TRBV9 CASRQGVRGYTF
TRBV7-8 CASSLSLGSYEQYF
TRBV7-2 CASTPFPNEQFF
TRBV11-3 CASSVFPGQGGQETQYF
TRBV19 CASSNNPRAYEQYF
TRBV9 CASRETGGVYNEQFF
TRBV28 CASSRTGTGSYEQYF
TRBV7-8 CASSLVLPNEQFF
TRBV7-6 CASSLGPGLAETYNEQFF
TRBV9 CASSVESFSGNTIYF
TRBV18 CASSVGQDSYNEQFF
TRBV27 CASSWGGRLEETQYF
TRBV7-3 CASSLRPQGVTDTQYF
TRBV5-1 CASSSGSTGELFF
TRBV7-2 CASSWGWTSGEYEQYF
TRBV28 CASSLVGNTEAFF
TRBV2 CASSLPGVQETQYF
TRBV2 CASSEDGGANTEAFF
TRBV7-6 CASRGTGGQVNTGELFF
TRBV19 CASSIGRSSQPQHF
TRBV7-9 CASSLGQGGAGELFF
TRBV27 CASRLEPATNEKLFF
TRBV14 CASSQSGLADNEQFF
TRBV30 CAWTHGWASGANVLTF
TRBV29-1 CSVVAGLEAFF
TRBV6-1 CASSLSQPQHF
TRBV5-4 CASSSPHQGGETQYF
TRBV19 CASIGGQGSMNTEAFF
TRBV18 CASSWTDSGYNEQFF
TRBV5-1 CASSLVAGSYEQYF
TRBV9 CASSVEGDVGSGANVLTF
TRBV25-1 CASSDPEQYF
TRBV4-2 CASSQENLLAGGLDTQYF